This TCR beta chain comes out of a study of blood T cells in healthy people across ages. Together with a sample-barcoded 5' primer, a J-beta primer mix was included in a second PCR lasting roughly 6 to 12 cycles. TCRdb re-analysed the 5' RACE reads in MiXCR, keeping a single row per CDR3 protein. The table lists over 500,000 distinct CDR3 sequences, approximately 52% of them singletons. This CDR3 region has 16 residues. V was pared by 4 bases and J by 0 bases, with 10 bases of the junction left unmatched. From germline, CDR1 is SGHRS and CDR2 YFSETQ. Sequencing was performed on blood. The clonotype was recovered from a woman of 80 years or more in good health. The chain carries TRBV5-1 and TRBJ2-7; 7 bases fit TRBD1. CDR3 sequence reads: CASSLIRDSISYEQYF. The CDR3 DNA follows: TGCGCCAGCAGCCTGATACGGGACAGTATCTCCTACGAGCAGTACTTC. Together with reference TRBV5-1 and TRBJ2-7, the CDR3 gives the full variable domain: KAGVTQTPRYLIKTRGQQVTLSCSPISGHRSVSWYQQTPGQGLQFLFEYFSETQRNKGNFPGRFSGRQFSNSRSEMNVSTLELGDSALYLCASSLIRDSISYEQYFGPGTRLTVT.